This section outlines one T cell receptor beta chain sequence together with its context. Deep level was the assay's run setting. Generated by immunoSEQ multiplex PCR, the TCRdb table keeps only in-frame clones and is missing some. This sample has millions of clones; roughly nine tenths occur once, and the top ten carry over 0.12%. This entry belongs to a study of shared clonotypes between healthy human individuals. V lost 7 bases, J lost 5 bases, and 20 bases lay in between. Germline CDR1 SGHTA, CDR2 FQGNSA. The CDR3 loop spans 15 amino acids. This clonotype originated in a man younger than 35 in good health. Specimen: naive CD4+ T cells sorted from blood. Sample subset: CD45RA+ positively selected. The chain employs TRBV7-2 and TRBJ1-2; D is uncertain. CDR3 coding DNA: TGTGCCAGCAACCCCTCTGGGTCGGAAGGGTATGGCTACACCTTC. Its translation is CASNPSGSEGYGYTF. The full variable domain, with the rest looked up from reference TRBV7-2 and TRBJ1-2, is GAGVSQSPSNKVTEKGKDVELRCDPISGHTALYWYRQSLGQGLEFLIYFQGNSAPDKSGLPSDRFSAERTGGSVSTLTIQRTQQEDSAVYLCASNPSGSEGYGYTFGSGTRLTVV.